What follows describes a single TCR beta chain. It was CD45RO-negative cells, positively selected for CCR7, that made up naive CD8 cells, with terminally differentiated effector memory CD45RA+ cells excluded. Healthy HIV-negative adults without recent acute infections or vaccinations served as donors. V was pared by 4 bases and J by 5 bases, with 9 bases between. The CDR3 runs to 12 residues. Germline assignment: CDR1 SGHKS and CDR2 YYEKEE (reference sequence). Replicate PCRs from sorted subsets contained approximately 200 ng DNA, which is 30,000 to 35,000 T cell genomes. The assay was immunoSEQ multiplex PCR, and TCRdb's table has in-frame clones only and misses some. The sample holds about 2 million clones, approximately 94% seen once. The data derive from a study of shared clonotypes between healthy human individuals. On the study more broadly: Used for every donor were three CD4 naive, three CD4 memory, two CD8 naive and one CD8 memory plate.

The material sequenced was naive CD8+ T cells sorted from blood. This TCR came from a man between 18 and 35 years old in good health. The V gene is TRBV5-5, the J gene TRBJ1-2, with D hard to call. CDR3 in DNA: TGTGCCAGCAGCGTCGACGGGTATGGCTACACCTTC. Protein product: CASSVDGYGYTF.